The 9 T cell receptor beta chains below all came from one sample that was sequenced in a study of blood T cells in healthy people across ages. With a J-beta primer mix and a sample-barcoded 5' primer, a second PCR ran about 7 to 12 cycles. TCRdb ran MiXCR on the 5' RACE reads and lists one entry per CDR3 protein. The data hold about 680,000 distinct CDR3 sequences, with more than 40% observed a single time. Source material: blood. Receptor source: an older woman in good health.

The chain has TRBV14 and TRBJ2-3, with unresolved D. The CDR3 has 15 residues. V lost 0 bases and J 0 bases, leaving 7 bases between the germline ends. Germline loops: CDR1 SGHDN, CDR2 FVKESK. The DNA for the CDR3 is TGTGCCAGCAGCCAAGAGGGGTTGAGCACAGATACGCAGTATTTT. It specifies CASSQEGLSTDTQYF.

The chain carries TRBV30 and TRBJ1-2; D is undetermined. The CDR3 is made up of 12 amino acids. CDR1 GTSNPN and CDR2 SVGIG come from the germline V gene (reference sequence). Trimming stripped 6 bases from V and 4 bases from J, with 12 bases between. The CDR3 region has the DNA TGTGCCTGCGGCAGGCCATCCTATGGCTACACCTTC. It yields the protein CACGRPSYGYTF.

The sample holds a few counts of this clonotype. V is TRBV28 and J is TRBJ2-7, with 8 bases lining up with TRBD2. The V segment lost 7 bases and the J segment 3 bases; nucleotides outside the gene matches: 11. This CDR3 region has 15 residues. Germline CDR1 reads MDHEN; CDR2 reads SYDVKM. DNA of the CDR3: TGTGCCAGCACCTTGGGGCCTAGCGGGTACTACGAGCAGTACTTC. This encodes CASTLGPSGYYEQYF. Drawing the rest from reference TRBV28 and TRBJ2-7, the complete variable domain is DVKVTQSSRYLVKRTGEKVFLECVQDMDHENMFWYRQDPGLGLRLIYFSYDVKMKEKGDIPEGYSVSREKKERFSLILESASTNQTSMYLCASTLGPSGYYEQYFGPGTRLTVT.

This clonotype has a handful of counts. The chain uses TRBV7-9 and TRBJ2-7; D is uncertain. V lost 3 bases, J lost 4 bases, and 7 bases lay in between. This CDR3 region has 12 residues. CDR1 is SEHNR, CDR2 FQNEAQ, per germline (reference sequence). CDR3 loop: CASSFGRYEQYF. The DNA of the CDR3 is TGTGCCAGCAGCTTCGGACGTTACGAGCAGTACTTC.

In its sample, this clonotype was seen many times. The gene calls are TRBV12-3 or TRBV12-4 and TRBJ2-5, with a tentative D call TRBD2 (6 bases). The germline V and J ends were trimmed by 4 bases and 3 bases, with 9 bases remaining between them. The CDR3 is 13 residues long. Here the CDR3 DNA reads TGTGCCAGCAGTTCACGGGGGAAAGAGACCCAGTACTTC. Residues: CASSSRGKETQYF.

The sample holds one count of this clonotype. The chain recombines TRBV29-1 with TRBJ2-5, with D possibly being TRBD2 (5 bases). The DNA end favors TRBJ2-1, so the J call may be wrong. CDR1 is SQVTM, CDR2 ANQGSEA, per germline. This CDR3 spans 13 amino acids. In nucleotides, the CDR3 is TGCAGCGTTGAAGCGAGAGGGAAAGAGACCCAGTTCTTC. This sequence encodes CSVEARGKETQFF.

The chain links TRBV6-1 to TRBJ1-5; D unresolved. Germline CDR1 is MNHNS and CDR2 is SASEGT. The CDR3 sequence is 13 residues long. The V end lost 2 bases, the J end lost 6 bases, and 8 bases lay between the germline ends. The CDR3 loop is CASSEKGGQPQHF. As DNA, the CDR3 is TGTGCCAGCAGTGAAAAGGGCGGTCAGCCCCAGCATTTT.

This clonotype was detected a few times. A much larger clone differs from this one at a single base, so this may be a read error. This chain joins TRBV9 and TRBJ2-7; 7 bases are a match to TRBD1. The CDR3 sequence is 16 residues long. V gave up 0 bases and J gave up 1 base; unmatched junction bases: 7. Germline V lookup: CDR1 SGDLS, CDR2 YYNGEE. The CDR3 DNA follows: TGTGCCAGCAGCGTAGGTTACAGCAGGGGGTCCTACGAGCAGTACTTC. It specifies CASSVGYSRGSYEQYF. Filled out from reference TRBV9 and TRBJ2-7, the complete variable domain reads DSGVTQTPKHLITATGQRVTLRCSPRSGDLSVYWYQQSLDQGLQFLIQYYNGEERAKGNILERFSAQQFPDLHSELNLSSLELGDSALYFCASSVGYSRGSYEQYFGPGTRLTVT.

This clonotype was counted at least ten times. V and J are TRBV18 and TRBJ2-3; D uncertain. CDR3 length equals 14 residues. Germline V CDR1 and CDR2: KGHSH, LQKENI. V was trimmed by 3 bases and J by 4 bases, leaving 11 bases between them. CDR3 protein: CASSPKGRPDTQYF. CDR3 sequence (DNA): TGTGCCAGCTCACCTAAAGGGCGTCCAGATACGCAGTATTTT. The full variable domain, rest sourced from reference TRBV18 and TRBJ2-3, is NAGVMQNPRHLVRRRGQEARLRCSPMKGHSHVYWYRQLPEEGLKFMVYLQKENIIDESGMPKERFSAEFPKEGPSILRIQQVVRGDSAAYFCASSPKGRPDTQYFGPGTRLTVL.